Listed below are T cell receptor beta chains from one sample, sequenced in a study of T cell responses to AZD1222 COVID-19 vaccine. Clones were read by immunoSEQ multiplex PCR, and TCRdb kept only the in-frame ones, dropping some. The table records about 85,000 clones, around 85% of them present only once. Here the sequenced sample was peripheral blood, taken on day 0 of AZD1222 vaccination. The origin of the receptors is an adult in good health. Both conserved end residues are part of each CDR3. D genes are given only for firm matches. Part of the rows lack a size; the others show once, few, many or a class for expanded clones.

V gene: TRBV14
D gene: NA
J gene: TRBJ1-1
clone size: NA
CDR3 DNA: TGTGCCAGCAGCCCCTGGTCCGGGAACACTGAAGCTTTCTTT
CDR3 protein: CASSPWSGNTEAFF

V gene: TRBV7-2
D gene: NA
J gene: TRBJ1-2
clone size: few
CDR3 DNA: TGTGCCAGCAGCTTAATCGGGACCGGCTATGGCTACACCTTC
CDR3 protein: CASSLIGTGYGYTF

V gene: TRBV28
D gene: NA
J gene: TRBJ2-7
clone size: NA
CDR3 DNA: TGTGCCAGCAGTCCCCCGGGCTACGAGCAGTACTTC
CDR3 protein: CASSPPGYEQYF

V gene: TRBV7-2
D gene: NA
J gene: TRBJ1-4
clone size: once
CDR3 DNA: TGTGCCAGCAGCTTAGCCCAGGGGCTGGGCGAAAAACTGTTTTTT
CDR3 protein: CASSLAQGLGEKLFF

V gene: TRBV15
D gene: NA
J gene: TRBJ2-7
clone size: NA
CDR3 DNA: TGTGCCACCAGCAGAGGGAGGGAAGGGAACGAGCAGTACTTC
CDR3 protein: CATSRGREGNEQYF

V gene: TRBV19
D gene: TRBD1
J gene: TRBJ2-2
clone size: NA
CDR3 DNA: TGTGCCAGTAGTATAGGCAGGGGGCCCGGGGAGCTGTTTTTT
CDR3 protein: CASSIGRGPGELFF

V gene: TRBV5-6
D gene: NA
J gene: TRBJ1-5
clone size: NA
CDR3 DNA: TGTGCCAGCAGCTCCCTTCGACACGGGACGAATCAGCCCCAGCATTTT
CDR3 protein: CASSSLRHGTNQPQHF

V gene: TRBV4-2
D gene: NA
J gene: TRBJ1-1
clone size: NA
CDR3 DNA: TGTGCCAGCAGCCAGGCCGTCACATCCCAGCGGGTGAACACTGAAGCTTTCTTT
CDR3 protein: CASSQAVTSQRVNTEAFF

V gene: TRBV9
D gene: NA
J gene: TRBJ2-1
clone size: NA
CDR3 DNA: TGTGCCAGCAGCGTGGATAGCAGCTCCTACAATGAGCAGTTCTTC
CDR3 protein: CASSVDSSSYNEQFF

V gene: TRBV28
D gene: NA
J gene: TRBJ2-7
clone size: NA
CDR3 DNA: TGTGCCAGCAGTTTTTTAGTAGCGACGGGCTACCTTTACGAGCAGTACTTC
CDR3 protein: CASSFLVATGYLYEQYF

V gene: TRBV19
D gene: NA
J gene: TRBJ1-5
clone size: few
CDR3 DNA: TGTGCCAGTAGTGGGGGCGGCAATCAGCCCCAGCATTTT
CDR3 protein: CASSGGGNQPQHF

V gene: TRBV9
D gene: TRBD1
J gene: TRBJ2-5
clone size: NA
CDR3 DNA: TGTGCCAGCAGCGTACAACCCCGGACAGGGAGGAACCAAGAGACCCAGTACTTC
CDR3 protein: CASSVQPRTGRNQETQYF

V gene: TRBV7-2
D gene: TRBD2
J gene: TRBJ2-7
clone size: NA
CDR3 DNA: TGTGCCAGCAGCTACAAGCGGGGTCCCCACGAGCAGTACTTC
CDR3 protein: CASSYKRGPHEQYF

V gene: TRBV3-1/TRBV3-2
D gene: NA
J gene: TRBJ1-1
clone size: NA
CDR3 DNA: TGTGCCAGCAGCCAACAAGAGGGGATGGGGGCTTTCTTT
CDR3 protein: CASSQQEGMGAFF

V gene: TRBV29-1
D gene: NA
J gene: TRBJ1-5
clone size: NA
CDR3 DNA: TGCAGCGATAAAGGGGACTATAGCAATCAGCCCCAGCATTTT
CDR3 protein: CSDKGDYSNQPQHF

V gene: TRBV6-5
D gene: TRBD2
J gene: TRBJ2-7
clone size: NA
CDR3 DNA: TGTGCCAGCAGTTGGGGGACTAGCGGCTACGAGCAGTACTTC
CDR3 protein: CASSWGTSGYEQYF

V gene: TRBV19
D gene: NA
J gene: TRBJ1-1
clone size: NA
CDR3 DNA: TGTGCCAGTAGTGTCCCCTGGAACACTGAAGCTTTCTTT
CDR3 protein: CASSVPWNTEAFF

V gene: TRBV7-9
D gene: TRBD1
J gene: TRBJ1-5
clone size: NA
CDR3 DNA: TGTGCCAGCAGCTTAGGAGACAGGGGAGGGAGCAATCAGCCCCAGCATTTT
CDR3 protein: CASSLGDRGGSNQPQHF

V gene: TRBV27
D gene: NA
J gene: TRBJ1-1
clone size: NA
CDR3 DNA: TGTGCCAGCAGTTTAAGGGGATTCCCAGGGTCCGCTTTCTTT
CDR3 protein: CASSLRGFPGSAFF

V gene: TRBV7-8
D gene: NA
J gene: TRBJ1-4
clone size: NA
CDR3 DNA: TGTGCCAGCAGCCGACAGGTTCTCGGTGGGTTTAATGAAAAACTGTTTTTT
CDR3 protein: CASSRQVLGGFNEKLFF

V gene: TRBV19
D gene: TRBD1
J gene: TRBJ2-5
clone size: NA
CDR3 DNA: TGTGCCAGTAGTGGACAGGGGGGGGAGACCCAGTACTTC
CDR3 protein: CASSGQGGETQYF

V gene: TRBV10-3
D gene: NA
J gene: TRBJ2-5
clone size: NA
CDR3 DNA: TGTGCCAGCGGACTTGTGGAGACCCAGTACTTC
CDR3 protein: CASGLVETQYF

V gene: TRBV28
D gene: NA
J gene: TRBJ1-3
clone size: NA
CDR3 DNA: TGTGCCAGCAGTTTTTTCACCTCTGGAAACACCATATATTTT
CDR3 protein: CASSFFTSGNTIYF

V gene: TRBV19
D gene: NA
J gene: TRBJ1-6
clone size: NA
CDR3 DNA: TGTGCCAGTAGTATATCCCCACCATCTTCACCCCTCCACTTT
CDR3 protein: CASSISPPSSPLHF

V gene: TRBV6-5
D gene: NA
J gene: TRBJ2-3
clone size: NA
CDR3 DNA: TGTGCCAGCTCCTTCGGCCCTGTGGGAGATACGCAGTATTTT
CDR3 protein: CASSFGPVGDTQYF

V gene: TRBV6-5
D gene: TRBD2
J gene: TRBJ2-7
clone size: NA
CDR3 DNA: TGTGCCAGCAGTTACGGGTTAGCGGGAGCCGAGCAGTACTTC
CDR3 protein: CASSYGLAGAEQYF

V gene: TRBV7-3
D gene: NA
J gene: TRBJ2-2
clone size: NA
CDR3 DNA: TGTGCCAGCAGCTTAAACCTCGGGGATACCGGGGAGCTGTTTTTT
CDR3 protein: CASSLNLGDTGELFF

V gene: TRBV3-1/TRBV3-2
D gene: NA
J gene: TRBJ1-5
clone size: NA
CDR3 DNA: TGTGCCAGCAGCCTCGGGACAAGCAATCAGCCCCAGCATTTT
CDR3 protein: CASSLGTSNQPQHF

V gene: TRBV28
D gene: NA
J gene: TRBJ1-5
clone size: NA
CDR3 DNA: TGTGCCAGCAGTTTAACCGGGAAGGATCAGCCCCAGCATTTT
CDR3 protein: CASSLTGKDQPQHF

V gene: TRBV7-2
D gene: NA
J gene: TRBJ2-5
clone size: NA
CDR3 DNA: TGTGCCAGCAGCCAACAGGGAGGACGAGAGACCCAGTACTTC
CDR3 protein: CASSQQGGRETQYF

V gene: TRBV5-1
D gene: TRBD2
J gene: TRBJ2-1
clone size: NA
CDR3 DNA: TGCGCCAGCAGCTTTAGCGGGGAATCCTACAATGAGCAGTTCTTC
CDR3 protein: CASSFSGESYNEQFF

V gene: TRBV7-2
D gene: TRBD1
J gene: TRBJ2-7
clone size: NA
CDR3 DNA: TGTGCCAGTTTAAGGACAGGGGGGTACGAGCAGTACTTC
CDR3 protein: CASLRTGGYEQYF

V gene: TRBV7-3
D gene: NA
J gene: TRBJ2-1
clone size: NA
CDR3 DNA: TGTGCCAGCAGCTTAGCCGGTGAGCAGTTCTTC
CDR3 protein: CASSLAGEQFF

V gene: TRBV3-1/TRBV3-2
D gene: NA
J gene: TRBJ1-2
clone size: NA
CDR3 DNA: TGTGCCAGCAGCCAAGATCGACACCGCCTGGGTGGCTACACCTTC
CDR3 protein: CASSQDRHRLGGYTF

V gene: TRBV7-2
D gene: TRBD2
J gene: TRBJ2-7
clone size: NA
CDR3 DNA: TGTGCCAGCAGCTTATCGCGGGAGGCCTACTACGAGCAGTACTTC
CDR3 protein: CASSLSREAYYEQYF

V gene: TRBV7-2
D gene: NA
J gene: TRBJ1-2
clone size: NA
CDR3 DNA: TGTGCCAGCAGCCGGTTTATTATGGGAAAGGATGGCTACACCTTC
CDR3 protein: CASSRFIMGKDGYTF

V gene: TRBV10-3
D gene: NA
J gene: TRBJ1-6
clone size: NA
CDR3 DNA: TGTGCCTCAACGAGGGGGGCTCTTAATTCACCCCTCCACTTT
CDR3 protein: CASTRGALNSPLHF

V gene: TRBV4-2
D gene: NA
J gene: TRBJ1-2
clone size: NA
CDR3 DNA: TGTGCCAGCAGCCAAGAACGGGGGTTTGGCTACACCTTC
CDR3 protein: CASSQERGFGYTF

V gene: TRBV5-1
D gene: NA
J gene: TRBJ1-1
clone size: NA
CDR3 DNA: TGCGCCAGCAGCTTGCTAGGTCACACTGAAGCTTTCTTT
CDR3 protein: CASSLLGHTEAFF

V gene: TRBV7-2
D gene: NA
J gene: TRBJ1-3
clone size: NA
CDR3 DNA: TGTGCCAGCAGTGGGACTGCCTCTGGAAACACCATATATTTT
CDR3 protein: CASSGTASGNTIYF

V gene: TRBV5-1
D gene: TRBD1
J gene: TRBJ1-5
clone size: NA
CDR3 DNA: TGCGCCAGCAGTTTAACAGGGGTCGCAAGTCAGCCCCAGCATTTT
CDR3 protein: CASSLTGVASQPQHF

V gene: TRBV15
D gene: NA
J gene: TRBJ1-4
clone size: NA
CDR3 DNA: TGTGCCACCAGCAGCCTCAGGACATCAACTAATGAAAAACTGTTTTTT
CDR3 protein: CATSSLRTSTNEKLFF

V gene: TRBV18
D gene: NA
J gene: TRBJ2-2
clone size: few
CDR3 DNA: TGTGCCAGCTCACCACGGCCTGGGGCCGGGGAGCTGTTTTTT
CDR3 protein: CASSPRPGAGELFF

V gene: TRBV30
D gene: TRBD1
J gene: TRBJ1-2
clone size: NA
CDR3 DNA: TGTGCCTGGAGTGTACAGGGGGCGTCAAATCACTATGGCTACACCTTC
CDR3 protein: CAWSVQGASNHYGYTF

V gene: TRBV6-7
D gene: NA
J gene: TRBJ2-7
clone size: NA
CDR3 DNA: TGTGCCAGCAGTTCAGGGTCGAGCAGGTGCGAGCAGTACTTC
CDR3 protein: CASSSGSSRCEQYF

V gene: TRBV28
D gene: NA
J gene: TRBJ2-5
clone size: NA
CDR3 DNA: TGTGCCAGCAGTTCGCCGGACAGACAAGAGACCCAGTACTTC
CDR3 protein: CASSSPDRQETQYF

V gene: TRBV7-2
D gene: TRBD1
J gene: TRBJ1-1
clone size: few
CDR3 DNA: TGTGCCAGCAGCTTTGACAGGGCGAACACTGAAGCTTTCTTT
CDR3 protein: CASSFDRANTEAFF

V gene: TRBV4-1
D gene: TRBD1
J gene: TRBJ1-5
clone size: NA
CDR3 DNA: TGCGCCAGCAGCCAAAGGGGGGGACAGGGCAATCAGCCCCAGCATTTT
CDR3 protein: CASSQRGGQGNQPQHF

V gene: TRBV11-3
D gene: NA
J gene: TRBJ1-6
clone size: NA
CDR3 DNA: TGTGCCAGCAGCTTAGAGTCTCTCCATAATTCACCCCTCCACTTT
CDR3 protein: CASSLESLHNSPLHF

V gene: TRBV7-3
D gene: NA
J gene: TRBJ1-6
clone size: NA
CDR3 DNA: TGTGCCAGCAGCTTAAGCCCTCTGAATTCACCCCTCCACTTT
CDR3 protein: CASSLSPLNSPLHF

V gene: TRBV18
D gene: TRBD1
J gene: TRBJ1-6
clone size: NA
CDR3 DNA: TGTGCCAGCTCACCCGTTCCCATGTTGGCACGAGGGGGCGACTATAATTCACCCCTCCACTTT
CDR3 protein: CASSPVPMLARGGDYNSPLHF

V gene: TRBV20-1
D gene: NA
J gene: TRBJ1-5
clone size: NA
CDR3 DNA: TGCAGTGCTAGTGTCGGGGGCGGTCAGCCCCAGCATTTT
CDR3 protein: CSASVGGGQPQHF